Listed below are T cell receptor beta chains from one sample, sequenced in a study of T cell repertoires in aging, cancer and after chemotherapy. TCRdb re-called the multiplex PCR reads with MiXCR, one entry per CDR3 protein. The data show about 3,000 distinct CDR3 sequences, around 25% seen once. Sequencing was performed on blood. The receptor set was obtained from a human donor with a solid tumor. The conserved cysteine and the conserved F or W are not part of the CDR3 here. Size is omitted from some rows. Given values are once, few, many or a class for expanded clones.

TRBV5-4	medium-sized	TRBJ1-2	ASSPGTGADYGYT
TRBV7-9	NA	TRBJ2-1	ASRPSSQGQF
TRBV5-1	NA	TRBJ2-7	ASSLIQGDSYEQY
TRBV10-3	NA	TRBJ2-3	AISGPEGTDTQY
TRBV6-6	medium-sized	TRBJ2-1	ASSHNNEQF
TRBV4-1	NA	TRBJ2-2	ASSPGLGVNTGELF
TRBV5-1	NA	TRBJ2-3	ASSLTWGPDTQY
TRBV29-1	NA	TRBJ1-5	SVGGASNQPQH
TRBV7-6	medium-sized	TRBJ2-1	ASSLTTSSYNEQF
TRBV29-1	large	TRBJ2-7	SARRQGVYEQY
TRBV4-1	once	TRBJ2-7	ASSQEVSGSYEQY
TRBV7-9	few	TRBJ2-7	ASSSDYEQY
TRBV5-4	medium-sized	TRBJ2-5	ASSLPTMPPGKTQY
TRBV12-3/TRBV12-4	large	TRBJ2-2	ASSSLGNGGELF
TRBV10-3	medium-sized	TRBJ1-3	AIRLGTGVGNTIY
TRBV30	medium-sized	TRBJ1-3	AWTQNGNTIY
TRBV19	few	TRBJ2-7	ATMGRDYEQY
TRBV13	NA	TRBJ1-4	ASSLGQGFSNEKLF
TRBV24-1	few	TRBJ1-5	ATSDLGPSDQPQH
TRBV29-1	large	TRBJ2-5	SVETGDTIETQY
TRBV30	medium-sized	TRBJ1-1	AWSVSGITGRMNTEAF
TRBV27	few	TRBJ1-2	ASSLSIGDRTGVYGYT
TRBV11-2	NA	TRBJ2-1	ASSLGTSGRNEQF
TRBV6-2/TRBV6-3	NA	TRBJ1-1	ASSYSRDRGGGTEAF
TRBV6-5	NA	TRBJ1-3	ASTAERIPGNTIY
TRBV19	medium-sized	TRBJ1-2	ASNDGISGLPYGYT
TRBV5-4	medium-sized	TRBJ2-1	ASSPQGSHYNEQF
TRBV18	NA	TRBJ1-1	ASSPWGGSSMNTEAF
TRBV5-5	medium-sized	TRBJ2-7	ASSKTSGVASYEQY